This passage covers 12 T cell receptor beta chains from one sample sequenced in a study of regulatory T cells in long-lasting Graves disease. Libraries of TCR beta came from iRepertoire HTBI primers plus Arm-PCR of CDR3 regions. TCRdb ran MiXCR on the multiplex PCR reads and lists one entry per CDR3 protein. The data show approximately 350,000 distinct CDR3 sequences, roughly a sixth seen once. This sample's time point: newly diagnosed GD, antithyroid drugs for less than 3 months. PBMC RNA was the source of the TCR library. These data also featured in a second study, about T cells in Graves' hyperthyroidism and ophthalmopathy.

Source: peripheral blood mononuclear cells (PBMCs), taken at new diagnosis, from a patient treated with antithyroid drugs. The source is a man aged 35 to 55 with Graves disease.

Note on this clonotype: A single base is all that separates this from a far larger clone, so a read error is likely. The V and J genes are TRBV4-1 and TRBJ2-3; D may match TRBD1 or TRBD2 (5 bases each). TRBJ2-1 matches the DNA end more closely, so the J call is doubtful. CDR1 is MGHRA and CDR2 is YSYEKL in the germline V gene. The CDR3 is 18 residues long. CDR3 nucleotides: TGCGCCAGCAGCCAAGAAGTAGCCGGGACGGCGATCTCCTACGAGCAGTTCTTC. It encodes CASSQEVAGTAISYEQFF.

The chain recombines TRBV2 with TRBJ1-4; TRBD1 matches 7 bases. Germline-derived CDR1 and CDR2 are SNHLY and FYNNEI. The CDR3 extends over 14 amino acids. J lost 4 bases, V lost 8 bases, and 7 bases had no gene match. CDR3 nucleotides: TGTGCCAGCCGACGGGACAGAGTTAATGAAAAACTGTTTTTT. Translating gives CASRRDRVNEKLFF.

Many counts were recorded for this clonotype. The chain has TRBV6-1 and TRBJ1-1; TRBD1 aligns across 11 bases. Germline-derived CDR1 and CDR2 are MNHNS and SASEGT. V shed 6 bases and J 7 bases; nucleotides not matched to a gene: 10. This CDR3 is 15 amino acids long. The CDR3 sequence is CASSQGGTGGLEAFF. The CDR3 DNA is TGTGCCAGCAGCCAAGGGGGGACAGGGGGACTTGAAGCTTTCTTT.

The chain is built from TRBV20-1 and TRBJ2-1; 7 nucleotides match TRBD1. The CDR3 is made up of 13 amino acids. Germline values: CDR1 DFQATT, CDR2 SNEGSKA (reference sequence). V trimming: 5 bases; J trimming: 6 bases; junction bases outside the gene matches: 7. DNA of the CDR3: TGCAGTGCTGCGCCGACAGGGAGCAATGAGCAGTTCTTC. It is translated as CSAAPTGSNEQFF.

The chain links TRBV20-1 to TRBJ2-7; 14 bases map to TRBD2. The CDR3 is 17 amino acids. The germline V gene has CDR1 DFQATT and CDR2 SNEGSKA (reference sequence). The V gene end was trimmed by 1 base and the J gene end by 5 bases; junction bases not matched to a gene: 10. CDR3 DNA sequence: TGCAGTGCTAGAGGGGCCTGGGGACTAGCGGGGGCCCACGAGCAGTACTTC. As protein: CSARGAWGLAGAHEQYF.

This clonotype was recorded at least ten times. The V gene is TRBV15, the J gene TRBJ1-5, with TRBD1 matching 8 bases. CDR3 length: 16 amino acids. The J segment lost 1 base and the V segment lost 1 base, leaving 3 bases of the junction unmatched. Germline V lookup: CDR1 LNHNV, CDR2 YYDKDF (reference sequence). DNA of the CDR3: TGTGCCACCAGCAGAGGGACAGGGATAAGCAATCAGCCCCAGCATTTT. It yields the protein CATSRGTGISNQPQHF.

This clonotype was found many times. The rearrangement links TRBV30 to TRBJ2-3; 15 nucleotides agree with TRBD2. V lost 3 bases, J lost 5 bases, and 3 bases stayed unmatched. Germline V gene lookup returns CDR1 GTSNPN and CDR2 SVGIG (reference sequence). The CDR3 totals 15 residues. CDR3 bases: TGTGCCTGGAGCCCGGGACTAGCGGGGGGAGATACGCAGTATTTT. Translating it yields CAWSPGLAGGDTQYF.

This clonotype appeared a few times. The junction and the germline gene differ at one end; a read error may be behind it. The rearrangement uses TRBV20-1 and TRBJ1-5; maybe TRBD1 (5 bases). The CDR3 extends over 12 amino acids. The germline V gene encodes CDR1 DFQATT and CDR2 SNEGSKA (reference sequence). The CDR3 bases are TGCAGTGCCCTCGGGGGTCCGAGACAGAGTAATTTT. Protein: CSALGGPRQSNF.

V gene TRBV28 combines with J gene TRBJ1-2; 9 bases are a match to TRBD1. There are 15 residues in the CDR3. Trimming at V came to 6 bases and at J to 4 bases, leaving 9 bases not matched to a gene. The V gene's germline CDR1 is MDHEN and CDR2 SYDVKM. The CDR3 DNA follows: TGTGCCAGCAGGACAACAGGGGGCGAGGGCTATGGCTACACCTTC. Amino acids: CASRTTGGEGYGYTF.

In its sample, this clonotype was seen many times. V usage is TRBV20-1 and J usage is TRBJ1-1, with 7 nucleotides matching TRBD1. This CDR3 has 13 residues. Trimming cost V 3 bases and J 7 bases; bases outside gene matches: 8. Germline V gene sequence: CDR1 DFQATT, CDR2 SNEGSKA (reference sequence). Here the CDR3 DNA reads TGCAGTGCTAGTCGAGGGGGCCGTCTTGAAGCTTTCTTT. It translates to CSASRGGRLEAFF.

This sequence joins TRBV5-1 and TRBJ2-7; D unresolved. Between the trimmed V and J ends, which lost 1 base and 6 bases, there was a span of 11 bases. CDR1 is SGHRS and CDR2 is YFSETQ in the germline V gene. This CDR3 spans 13 amino acids. CDR3 residues: CASSLTRSREQYF. CDR3 sequence (DNA): TGCGCCAGCAGCTTGACCAGATCGCGCGAGCAGTACTTC.

This clonotype was detected only a few times. This rearrangement joins TRBV6-1 to TRBJ2-5, with a tentative D call TRBD2 (7 bases). This CDR3 region has 15 residues. The germline V gene has CDR1 MNHNS and CDR2 SASEGT. Trimming pared 6 bases from V and 5 bases from J, leaving 19 bases between. CDR3 DNA sequence: TGTGCCAGCAGCCCAGGACTAGAAGGGGGTGAGACCCAGTACTTC. It translates to CASSPGLEGGETQYF.